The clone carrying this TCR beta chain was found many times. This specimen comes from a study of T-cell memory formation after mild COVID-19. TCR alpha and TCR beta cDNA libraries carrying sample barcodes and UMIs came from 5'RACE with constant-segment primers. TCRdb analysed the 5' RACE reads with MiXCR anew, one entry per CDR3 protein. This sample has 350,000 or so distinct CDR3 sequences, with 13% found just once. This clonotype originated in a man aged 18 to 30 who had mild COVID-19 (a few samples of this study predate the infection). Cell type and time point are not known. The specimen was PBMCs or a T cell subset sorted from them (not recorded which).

The CDR3, as DNA: TGCGCCAGCAGCTTGGGGGACAGAATCCCCACTGAAGCTTTCTTT. Translated, it gives CASSLGDRIPTEAFF. The rearrangement links TRBV5-1 to TRBJ1-1, with 7 bases identical to TRBD1. The CDR3 loop spans 15 amino acids. Germline V gene data show CDR1 as SGHRS and CDR2 as YFSETQ. V trimming: 0 bases; J trimming: 4 bases; junction bases outside the gene matches: 6.